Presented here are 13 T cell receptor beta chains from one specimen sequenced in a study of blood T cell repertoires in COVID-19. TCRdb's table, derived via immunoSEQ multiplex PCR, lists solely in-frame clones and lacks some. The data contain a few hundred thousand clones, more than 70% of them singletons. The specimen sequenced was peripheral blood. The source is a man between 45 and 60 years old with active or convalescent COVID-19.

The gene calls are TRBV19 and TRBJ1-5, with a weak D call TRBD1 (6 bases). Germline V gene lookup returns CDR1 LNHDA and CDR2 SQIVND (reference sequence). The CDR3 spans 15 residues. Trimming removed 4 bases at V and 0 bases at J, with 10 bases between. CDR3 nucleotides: TGTGCCAGTAGTACCCAGGGGTATAGCAATCAGCCCCAGCATTTT. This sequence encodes CASSTQGYSNQPQHF.

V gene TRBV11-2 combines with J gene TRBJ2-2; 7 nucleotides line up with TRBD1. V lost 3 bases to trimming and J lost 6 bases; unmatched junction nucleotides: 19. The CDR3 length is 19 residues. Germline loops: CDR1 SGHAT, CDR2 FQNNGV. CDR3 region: CASSLPPTGFGWGSGELFF. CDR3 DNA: TGTGCCAGCAGCTTGCCACCGACAGGGTTCGGATGGGGCTCCGGGGAGCTGTTTTTT.

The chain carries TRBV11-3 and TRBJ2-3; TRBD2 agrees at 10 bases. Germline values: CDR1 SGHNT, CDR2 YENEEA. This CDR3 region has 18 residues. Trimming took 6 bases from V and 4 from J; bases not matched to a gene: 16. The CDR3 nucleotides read TGTGCCAGCAGTGATCAACTCCTGGCTAGCGGGAGTGCAGATACGCAGTATTTT. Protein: CASSDQLLASGSADTQYF.

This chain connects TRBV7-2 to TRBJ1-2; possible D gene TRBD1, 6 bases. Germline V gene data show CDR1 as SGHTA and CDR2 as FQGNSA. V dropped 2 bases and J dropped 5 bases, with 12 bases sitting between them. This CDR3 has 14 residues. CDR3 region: CASSLYRARYGYTF. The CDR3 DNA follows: TGTGCCAGCAGCTTATACAGGGCACGGTATGGCTACACCTTC.

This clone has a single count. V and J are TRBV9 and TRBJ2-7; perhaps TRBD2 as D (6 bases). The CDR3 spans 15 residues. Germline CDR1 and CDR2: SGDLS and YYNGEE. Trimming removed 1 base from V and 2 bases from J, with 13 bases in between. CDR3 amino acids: CASSVSGDGTYEQYF. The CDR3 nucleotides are TGTGCCAGCAGCGTATCGGGAGACGGAACCTACGAGCAGTACTTC.

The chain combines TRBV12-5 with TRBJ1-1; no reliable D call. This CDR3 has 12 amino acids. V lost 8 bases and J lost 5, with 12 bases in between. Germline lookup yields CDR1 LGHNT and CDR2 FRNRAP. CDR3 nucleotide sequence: TGTGCTAGTTCGGAGGGTGAAACTGAAGCTTTCTTT. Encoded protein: CASSEGETEAFF.

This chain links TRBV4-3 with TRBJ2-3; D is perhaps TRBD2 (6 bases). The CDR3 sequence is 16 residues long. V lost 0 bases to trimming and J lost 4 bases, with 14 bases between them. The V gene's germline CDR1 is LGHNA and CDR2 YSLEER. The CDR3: CASSQEAGGGADTQYF. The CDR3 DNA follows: TGCGCCAGCAGCCAAGAAGCAGGCGGCGGGGCAGATACGCAGTATTTT.

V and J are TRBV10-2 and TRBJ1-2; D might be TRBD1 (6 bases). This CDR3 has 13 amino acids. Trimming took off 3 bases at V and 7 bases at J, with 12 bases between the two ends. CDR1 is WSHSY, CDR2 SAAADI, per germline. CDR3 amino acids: CASSEQGRGGYTF. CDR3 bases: TGCGCCAGCAGTGAACAGGGCCGGGGTGGCTACACCTTC.

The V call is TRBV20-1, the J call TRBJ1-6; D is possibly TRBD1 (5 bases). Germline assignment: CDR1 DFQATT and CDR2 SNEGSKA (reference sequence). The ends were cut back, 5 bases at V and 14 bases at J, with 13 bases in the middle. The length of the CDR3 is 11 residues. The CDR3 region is CSAQEEGTLHF. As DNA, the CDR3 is TGCAGTGCTCAAGAGGAGGGGACCCTCCACTTT.

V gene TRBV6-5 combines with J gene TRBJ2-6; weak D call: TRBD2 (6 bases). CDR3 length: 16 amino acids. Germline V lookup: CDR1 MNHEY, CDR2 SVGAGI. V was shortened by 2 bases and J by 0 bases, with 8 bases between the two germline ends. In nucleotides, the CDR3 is TGTGCCAGCAGTTACGGGGGGTACTCTGGGGCCAACGTCCTGACTTTC. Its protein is CASSYGGYSGANVLTF.

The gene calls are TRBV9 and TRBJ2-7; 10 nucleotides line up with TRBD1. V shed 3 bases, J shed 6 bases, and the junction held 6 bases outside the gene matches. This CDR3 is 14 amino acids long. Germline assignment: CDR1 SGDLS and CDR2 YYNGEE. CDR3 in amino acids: CASSGGTGEGEQYF. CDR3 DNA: TGTGCCAGCAGCGGGGGGACAGGGGAAGGCGAGCAGTACTTC.

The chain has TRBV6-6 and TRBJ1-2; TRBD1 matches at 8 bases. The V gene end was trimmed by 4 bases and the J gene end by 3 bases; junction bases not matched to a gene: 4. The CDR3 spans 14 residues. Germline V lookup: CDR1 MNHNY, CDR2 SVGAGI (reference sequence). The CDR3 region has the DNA TGTGCCAGCAGTTCCCCGACAGGGGACTATGGCTACACCTTC. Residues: CASSSPTGDYGYTF.

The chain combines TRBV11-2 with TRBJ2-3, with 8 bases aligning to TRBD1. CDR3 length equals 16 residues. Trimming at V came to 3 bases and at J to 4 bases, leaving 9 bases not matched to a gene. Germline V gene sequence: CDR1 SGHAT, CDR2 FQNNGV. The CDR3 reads CASSFAGQGAADTQYF. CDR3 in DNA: TGTGCCAGCAGCTTTGCAGGGCAGGGGGCGGCAGATACGCAGTATTTT.